This is a list of T cell receptor beta chains from one sample in a study of blood T cell repertoires in COVID-19. Here immunoSEQ multiplex PCR was the method, and the copy in TCRdb shows in-frame clones only, minus some. Here the sample spans roughly 30,000 clones, roughly 86% being singletons. Sequencing used peripheral blood. These receptors were obtained from a man aged 55 to 70 with COVID-19, enrolled during active disease. CDR3s include the opening cysteine and the closing phenylalanine or tryptophan. D genes are given only for firm matches. Part of the rows lack a size; the others show once, few, many or a class for expanded clones.

J gene	V gene	D gene	clone size	CDR3 DNA	CDR3 protein
TRBJ1-2	TRBV5-5	.	.	TGTGCCAGCAGCTTGGAGCGGGATCTGGCTAACTATGGCTACACCTTC	CASSLERDLANYGYTF
TRBJ2-4	TRBV28	.	.	TGTGCCAGCAGTTTGATGGGTCGGGGGATAGCCAAAAACATTCAGTACTTC	CASSLMGRGIAKNIQYF
TRBJ2-7	TRBV2	.	medium-sized	TGTGCCAGCAGTGAAGCAGGAGAGGGCTACGAGCAGTACTTC	CASSEAGEGYEQYF
TRBJ1-5	TRBV28	.	.	TGTGCCAGCGGAACCCTCAGGGTAAATCAGCCCCAGCATTTT	CASGTLRVNQPQHF
TRBJ2-1	TRBV7-2	TRBD1	.	TGTGCCAGCAGCTCTAGGACAGGGCGTCGGTTCTTC	CASSSRTGRRFF
TRBJ1-4	TRBV20-1	.	.	TGCAGTGCTCCTCAGGGAAAACTGTTTTTT	CSAPQGKLFF
TRBJ2-2	TRBV27	.	.	TGTGCCAGCAGTATAAGGCAGGGATCCACCGGGGAGCTGTTTTTT	CASSIRQGSTGELFF
TRBJ2-3	TRBV30	TRBD2	.	TGTGCCTGGAGTGTACTGCTAGCGGGAACAGATACGCAGTATTTT	CAWSVLLAGTDTQYF
TRBJ2-5	TRBV7-2	TRBD2	.	TGTGCCAGCAGCCCGGCGACTAGCGGGTGGGAGACCCAGTACTTC	CASSPATSGWETQYF
TRBJ1-6	TRBV6-1	.	.	TGTGCCAGCAGTGAATTGAGATCACCCCTCCACTTT	CASSELRSPLHF
TRBJ1-4	TRBV4-2	TRBD1	.	TGTGCCAGCAGCCAAGAGGTGGGACAGGGGGAAAAACTGTTTTTT	CASSQEVGQGEKLFF
TRBJ2-1	TRBV5-5	.	.	TGTGCCAGCAGCTCGGCGGCGAGCTCCTACAATGAGCAGTTCTTC	CASSSAASSYNEQFF
TRBJ2-3	TRBV4-1	TRBD2	.	TGCGCCAGCAGCCGGTCTGGTGGGAGGGAACGAGGAGATACGCAGTATTTT	CASSRSGGRERGDTQYF
TRBJ1-2	TRBV6-6	.	.	TGTGCCAGCAGTTACTCGAGGGGGGGCTACACCTTC	CASSYSRGGYTF
TRBJ2-7	TRBV6-5	.	once	TGTGCCAGTCTAAGAGCGGGTGGGTCCTACGAGCAGTACTTC	CASLRAGGSYEQYF
TRBJ2-3	TRBV10-1	TRBD2	.	TGCGCCAGCAGTGCCGGGACTAGCGGGAGGCCGAGCACAGATACGCAGTATTTT	CASSAGTSGRPSTDTQYF
TRBJ2-1	TRBV2	TRBD1	.	TGTGCCAGCAGTGAGCCCGACCAGGGGGAAACCTACAATGAGCAGTTCTTC	CASSEPDQGETYNEQFF
TRBJ1-1	TRBV4-1	.	few	TGCGCCAGCAGCCAAGATTCCCCTCAGGGGCCTAGTTCTGAAGCTTTCTTT	CASSQDSPQGPSSEAFF